One sample yielded the 25 T cell receptor beta chains listed below, sequenced in a study of T cell repertoires in cytomegalovirus infection. Their target antigens are unknown. TCRdb recomputed calls from the reads with MiXCR, one row per CDR3 protein. The sample shows approximately 910,000 distinct CDR3 sequences, roughly 30% of them seen only once. Sequenced here: cultured CD8+ T cells from PBMCs, sampled from culture after CMV antigen stimulation. The receptor set was obtained from a human donor in good health (CMV status not recorded). Some clones in this sample may be carry-over from other donors' samples.

This chain joins TRBV7-9 and TRBJ1-2, with 9 bases that match TRBD1. This CDR3 spans 15 amino acids. Losses at the gene ends were 11 bases for V and 1 base for J; bases not matched to a gene: 11. Germline V gene data show CDR1 as SEHNR and CDR2 as FQNEAQ (reference sequence). Here the CDR3 DNA reads TGTGCCGGAAGTACCGGGACAGGGATTAACTATGGCTACACCTTC. Amino acid sequence: CAGSTGTGINYGYTF.

This chain links TRBV6-6 with TRBJ1-2; D is undetermined. The CDR3 length is 14 residues. Looked up from germline, CDR1 is MNHNY and CDR2 is SVGAGI (reference sequence). V was trimmed by 0 bases and J by 6 bases, leaving 11 bases between them. The CDR3 DNA reads as TGTGCCAGCAGTTACTCGGCACACGAGGATGGCTACACCTTC. This sequence encodes CASSYSAHEDGYTF.

This clonotype has ten or more counts. The CDR3 sequence is CASSPLGPRSNEQFF. For the CDR3, the DNA is TGTGCCAGCAGCCCCTTGGGCCCCAGGTCCAATGAGCAGTTCTTC. The rearrangement links TRBV7-2 to TRBJ2-1; no definite D call. The CDR3 is 15 residues long. Germline values: CDR1 SGHTA, CDR2 FQGNSA. Trimming took 5 bases from V and 6 from J, leaving 17 bases between them.

V gene TRBV3-1 combines with J gene TRBJ2-1; no clear D. The CDR3 sequence is 13 residues long. The ends were cut back, 0 bases at V and 5 bases at J, with 5 bases in the middle. Per the germline V gene, CDR1 is LGHDT and CDR2 is YNNKEL (reference sequence). The CDR3 here is CASSQDPHNEQFF. Written as DNA, the CDR3 is TGTGCCAGCAGCCAAGACCCACACAATGAGCAGTTCTTC.

This chain uses TRBV6-6 with TRBJ1-2; 8 nucleotides line up with TRBD1. Germline V gene sequence: CDR1 MNHNY, CDR2 SVGAGI (reference sequence). The V gene end was trimmed by 5 bases and the J gene end by 3 bases; junction bases not matched to a gene: 8. The CDR3 length is 15 residues. The CDR3 here is CASSPSRTGYYGYTF. The CDR3 DNA follows: TGTGCCAGCAGTCCCTCCAGGACAGGGTACTATGGCTACACCTTC.

This clonotype has only a few counts. The chain has TRBV2 and TRBJ2-4; TRBD1 agrees at 12 bases. V dropped 1 base and J dropped 8; count of bases not matched to a gene: 6. The CDR3 length is 16 residues. From germline, CDR1 is SNHLY and CDR2 FYNNEI. The CDR3, as DNA: TGTGCCAGCAGTGAAGTTGGGACAGGGGGCGCTGACATTCAGTACTTC. This encodes CASSEVGTGGADIQYF.

This clonotype turned up a few times. V is TRBV7-9 and J is TRBJ1-5, with D possibly TRBD1 on 5 matching bases. CDR3 length: 15 residues. The germline CDR1 and CDR2 sequences are SEHNR and FQNEAQ (reference sequence). Trimming removed 1 base at V and 7 bases at J, with 14 bases between. The CDR3, as DNA: TGTGCCAGCAGCTTAGGGCGAGGGGAAACCCAGCCCCAGCATTTT. Its protein product is CASSLGRGETQPQHF.

This clonotype was counted between two and nine times. CDR3 amino acids: CAILPLDRDGNTIYF. The CDR3 DNA sequence: TGTGCCATCCTCCCCCTCGACAGGGATGGAAACACCATATATTTT. The chain uses TRBV12-3 or TRBV12-4 and TRBJ1-3, with 7 bases identical to TRBD1. This CDR3 comprises 15 residues. Trimming removed 10 bases from V and 3 bases from J; junction bases left unmatched: 12.

Note on this clonotype: A much bigger clone sits one base away, suggesting this may be a read error. V is TRBV7-6 and J is TRBJ2-7; 11 bases fit TRBD2. The CDR3 sequence is 14 residues long. CDR1 is SGHVS, CDR2 FNYEAQ, per germline. CDR3 DNA: TGTGTCAGCAGCTCCGGGACTAGCGGCTACGAGCAGTACTTC. It yields the protein CVSSSGTSGYEQYF.

A few counts support this clonotype. The chain uses TRBV4-1 and TRBJ2-1; 9 nucleotides align to TRBD2. The trim removed 5 bases at V and 1 base at J, leaving 12 bases unmatched. The CDR3 has 18 amino acids. Germline loops: CDR1 MGHRA, CDR2 YSYEKL. The chain's CDR3 is CASSSTLAGLTSYNEQFF. The CDR3 bases are TGCGCCAGCAGCTCTACCCTAGCGGGGCTTACATCCTACAATGAGCAGTTCTTC.

As for this clonotype: A single base separates this from a much larger clone, so it may be a read error. The rearrangement joins TRBV7-6 to TRBJ2-7; 9 nucleotides align to TRBD1. The DNA end is a closer match to TRBJ2-1, so the J assignment may be wrong. The CDR3 is made up of 19 amino acids. In germline, CDR1 is SGHVS, CDR2 FNYEAQ. The chain's CDR3 is CASSLGSYVKDRGVYEQFF. The DNA for the CDR3 is TGTGCCAGCAGCTTAGGAAGTTATGTAAAGGACAGGGGCGTTTACGAGCAGTTCTTC.

This clonotype occurred a few times. The chain employs TRBV6-2 or TRBV6-3 and TRBJ1-5, with TRBD1 as a possible D gene (5 bases). Germline CDR1 and CDR2: MNHEY and SVGEGT. This CDR3 contains 17 residues. The V and J ends lost 6 bases and 12 bases respectively, with 30 bases between them. CDR3 DNA sequence: TGTGCCAGCAGCAAGATGAATCCGGGACCGCATCAAATCGACCAGCATTTT. Translating gives CASSKMNPGPHQIDQHF.

V is TRBV12-5 and J is TRBJ2-5; 9 bases map to TRBD1. Germline V gene sequence: CDR1 LGHNT, CDR2 FRNRAP. V lost 4 bases to trimming and J lost 4 bases; unmatched junction nucleotides: 7. The CDR3 is 15 residues long. The CDR3 DNA reads as TGTGCTAGTGGTTCGGACAGGGGATCGGGAGAGACCCAGTACTTC. Protein: CASGSDRGSGETQYF. Using reference TRBV12-5 and TRBJ2-5 for the parts outside the CDR3, the full variable domain is DARVTQTPRHKVTEMGQEVTMRCQPILGHNTVFWYRQTMMQGLELLAYFRNRAPLDDSGMPKDRFSAEMPDATLATLKIQPSEPRDSAVYFCASGSDRGSGETQYFGPGTRLLVL.

This chain links TRBV15 with TRBJ2-3; possible D gene TRBD1, 6 bases. This CDR3 is built from 14 residues. V gave up 9 bases and J gave up 2 bases, with 15 bases separating them. Germline V gene lookup returns CDR1 LNHNV and CDR2 YYDKDF (reference sequence). CDR3 region: CATSEGGHTDTQYF. For the CDR3, the DNA is TGTGCCACTTCGGAAGGGGGTCACACAGATACGCAGTATTTT.

This clonotype occurred many times. The CDR3 here is CASSLVLNRGLNTEAFF. Written as DNA, the CDR3 is TGTGCCAGCAGCTTAGTTTTGAACAGGGGTTTGAACACTGAAGCTTTCTTT. The chain carries TRBV7-2 and TRBJ1-1, with TRBD1 identical over 7 bases. With V trimmed by 1 base and J by 0 bases, 8 bases remained unmatched. The CDR3 length is 17 residues. Germline V gene data show CDR1 as SGHTA and CDR2 as FQGNSA.

A few counts support this clonotype. This chain links TRBV7-9 with TRBJ2-5; D may be TRBD2 (5 bases). Trimming left V 8 bases short and J 3 bases short, with 22 bases between. This CDR3 has 16 residues. From germline, CDR1 is SEHNR and CDR2 FQNEAQ (reference sequence). This CDR3 is CASAEGGRTLKETQYF. The CDR3 DNA reads as TGTGCCAGCGCTGAGGGCGGGCGGACCTTAAAAGAGACCCAGTACTTC.

The rearrangement uses TRBV7-4 and TRBJ2-2, with a possible D match to TRBD1 (6 bases). This CDR3 is 15 amino acids long. V lost 3 bases and J lost 3, with 11 bases in between. Germline CDR1 reads SGHVT; CDR2 reads SQSDAQ. CDR3 amino acids: CASSFLPGDTGELFF. The DNA for the CDR3 is TGTGCCAGCAGCTTCCTTCCAGGGGACACCGGGGAGCTGTTTTTT.

The chain is built from TRBV7-9 and TRBJ1-4; D gene unclear. The CDR3 loop spans 15 amino acids. V dropped 8 bases and J dropped 7 bases, with 20 bases sitting between them. Per germline, CDR1 SEHNR and CDR2 FQNEAQ (reference sequence). The CDR3 loop is CASRDTQEGSEKLFF. The CDR3 bases are TGTGCCAGCCGAGACACACAAGAAGGGAGTGAAAAACTGTTTTTT. The complete variable domain, with remaining parts taken from reference TRBV7-9 and TRBJ1-4, reads DTGVSQNPRHKITKRGQNVTFRCDPISEHNRLYWYRQTLGQGPEFLTYFQNEAQLEKSRLLSDRFSAERPKGSFSTLEIQRTEQGDSAMYLCASRDTQEGSEKLFFGSGTQLSVL.

The rearrangement links TRBV7-3 to TRBJ2-2, with D possibly being TRBD1 (6 bases). V was trimmed by 5 bases and J by 1 base, leaving 11 bases between them. The CDR3 consists of 15 residues. Germline V gives CDR1 SGHTA, CDR2 FQGTGA. As DNA, the CDR3 is TGTGCCAGCAGCCCGGAACAGGGGAACACCGGGGAGCTGTTTTTT. Protein: CASSPEQGNTGELFF. Looking up the rest from reference TRBV7-3 and TRBJ2-2 gives the full variable domain: GAGVSQTPSNKVTEKGKYVELRCDPISGHTALYWYRQSLGQGPEFLIYFQGTGAADDSGLPNDRFFAVRPEGSVSTLKIQRTERGDSAVYLCASSPEQGNTGELFFGEGSRLTVL.

The chain couples TRBV24-1 to TRBJ1-4; unclear D gene. Trimming shortened V by 9 bases and J by 4 bases, and 23 bases separated the two germline ends. The CDR3 has 17 residues. Germline V gene data show CDR1 as KGHDR and CDR2 as SFDVKD. CDR3 bases: TGTGCCACCTCAACGTTAACGGTGCGGAGACTTAATGAAAAACTGTTTTTT. Its translation is CATSTLTVRRLNEKLFF.

The genes are TRBV2 and TRBJ1-1, with D perhaps matching TRBD1 (6 bases). This CDR3 is 18 amino acids long. CDR1 and CDR2 (germline): SNHLY, FYNNEI. Trimming took off 0 bases at V and 1 base at J, with 18 bases between the two ends. The CDR3 DNA sequence: TGTGCCAGCAGTGAAGCGGGGGCACAAAATAGGGGGAACACTGAAGCTTTCTTT. Protein product: CASSEAGAQNRGNTEAFF.

This clonotype appeared a few times. The chain has TRBV6-1 and TRBJ2-5, with D possibly TRBD1 on 5 matching bases. V lost 7 bases to trimming and J lost 4 bases, with 13 bases between them. The CDR3 covers 13 residues. CDR1 is MNHNS and CDR2 is SASEGT in the germline V gene. CDR3 DNA sequence: TGTGCCAGCATCAAGACAGCTGGAGAGACCCAGTACTTC. Translated, it gives CASIKTAGETQYF.

This chain connects TRBV7-4 to TRBJ2-4; D gene unclear. V was trimmed by 11 bases and J by 1 base, leaving 15 bases between them. The CDR3 contains 14 residues. CDR1 is SGHVT, CDR2 SQSDAQ, per germline. The CDR3 DNA sequence: TGTGCCCTCATCACGCAGCAGGCCAAAAACATTCAGTACTTC. It codes for CALITQQAKNIQYF.

The chain links TRBV6-6 to TRBJ1-1, with TRBD1 matching over 8 bases. V lost 1 base and J lost 6; bases outside the gene matches: 4. Germline V gives CDR1 MNHNY, CDR2 SVGAGI (reference sequence). The CDR3 consists of 14 residues. The DNA of the CDR3 is TGTGCCAGCAGTTACTGGACAGGGACTGCTGAAGCTTTCTTT. It codes for CASSYWTGTAEAFF.

This clonotype was seen at least ten times. This chain connects TRBV7-8 to TRBJ1-5; 8 positions match TRBD1. V lost 5 bases, J lost 2 bases, and 8 bases stayed unmatched. This CDR3 spans 16 amino acids. Germline CDR1 and CDR2: SGHVS and FQNEAQ. CDR3 nucleotide sequence: TGTGCCAGCAGCCAGGGGGCGGGTTGGGGCAATCAGCCCCAGCATTTT. It translates to CASSQGAGWGNQPQHF.